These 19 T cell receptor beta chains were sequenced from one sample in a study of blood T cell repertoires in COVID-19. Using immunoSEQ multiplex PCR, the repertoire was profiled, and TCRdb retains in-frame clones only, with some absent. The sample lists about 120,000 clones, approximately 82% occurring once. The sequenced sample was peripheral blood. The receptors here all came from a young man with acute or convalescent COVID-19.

Here the CDR3 DNA reads TGTGCCAGCAGCTCCAAGACAGGTTATAATGAAAAACTGTTTTTT. Translating gives CASSSKTGYNEKLFF. This sequence joins TRBV5-6 and TRBJ1-4; TRBD1 is a possible D gene (6 bases). CDR3 length: 15 amino acids. CDR1 is SGHDT, CDR2 YYEEEE, per germline. Trimming pared 3 bases from V and 4 bases from J, leaving 13 bases between.

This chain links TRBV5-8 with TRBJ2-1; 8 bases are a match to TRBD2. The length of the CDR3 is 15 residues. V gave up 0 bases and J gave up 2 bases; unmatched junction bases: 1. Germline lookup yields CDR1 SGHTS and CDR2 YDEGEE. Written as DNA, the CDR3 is TGTGCCAGCAGCTTGGTACTAGCGGCCTACAATGAGCAGTTCTTC. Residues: CASSLVLAAYNEQFF.

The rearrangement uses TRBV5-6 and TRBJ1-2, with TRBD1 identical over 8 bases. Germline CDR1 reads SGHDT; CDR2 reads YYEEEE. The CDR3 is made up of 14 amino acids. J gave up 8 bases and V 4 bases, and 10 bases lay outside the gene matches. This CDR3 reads CASSLLDRAWGYTF. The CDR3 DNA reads TGTGCCAGCAGCCTATTGGACAGGGCTTGGGGCTACACCTTC. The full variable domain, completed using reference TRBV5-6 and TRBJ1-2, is DAGVTQSPTHLIKTRGQQVTLRCSPKSGHDTVSWYQQALGQGPQFIFQYYEEEERQRGNFPDRFSGHQFPNYSSELNVNALLLGDSALYLCASSLLDRAWGYTFGSGTRLTVV.

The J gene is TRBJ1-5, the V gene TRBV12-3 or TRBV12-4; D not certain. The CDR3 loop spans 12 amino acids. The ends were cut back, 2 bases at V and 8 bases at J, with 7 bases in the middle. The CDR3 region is CASSLQREPQHF. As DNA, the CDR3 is TGTGCCAGCAGTTTACAGAGGGAGCCCCAGCATTTT.

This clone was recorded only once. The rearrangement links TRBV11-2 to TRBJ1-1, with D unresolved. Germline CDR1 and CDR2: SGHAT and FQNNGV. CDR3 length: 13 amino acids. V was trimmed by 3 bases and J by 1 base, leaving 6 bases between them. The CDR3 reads CASSFRENTEAFF. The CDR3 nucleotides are TGTGCCAGCAGCTTTAGAGAGAACACTGAAGCTTTCTTT.

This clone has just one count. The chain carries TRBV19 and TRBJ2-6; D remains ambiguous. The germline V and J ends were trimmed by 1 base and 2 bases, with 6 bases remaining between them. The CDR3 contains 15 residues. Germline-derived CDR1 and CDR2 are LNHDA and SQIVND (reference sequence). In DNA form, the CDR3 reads TGTGCCAGTAGTATAGGTTCAGCTGGGGCCAACGTCCTGACTTTC. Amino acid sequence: CASSIGSAGANVLTF.

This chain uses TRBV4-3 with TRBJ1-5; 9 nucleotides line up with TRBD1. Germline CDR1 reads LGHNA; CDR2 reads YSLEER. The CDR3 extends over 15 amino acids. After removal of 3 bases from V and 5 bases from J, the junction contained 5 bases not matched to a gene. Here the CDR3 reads CASSQGDRADQPQHF. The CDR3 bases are TGCGCCAGCAGCCAGGGGGACAGGGCGGATCAGCCCCAGCATTTT.

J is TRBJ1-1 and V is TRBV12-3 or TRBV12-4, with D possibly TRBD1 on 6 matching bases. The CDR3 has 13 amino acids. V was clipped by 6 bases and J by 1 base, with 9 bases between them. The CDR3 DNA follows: TGTGCCAGCAGCACCAGGGGGAACACTGAAGCTTTCTTT. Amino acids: CASSTRGNTEAFF.

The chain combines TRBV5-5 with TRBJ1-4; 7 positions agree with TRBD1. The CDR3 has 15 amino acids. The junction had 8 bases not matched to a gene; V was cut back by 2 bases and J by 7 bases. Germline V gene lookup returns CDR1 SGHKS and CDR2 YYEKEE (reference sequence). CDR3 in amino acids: CASSFGGGDGEKLFF. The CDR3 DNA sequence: TGTGCCAGCAGCTTTGGAGGGGGCGATGGTGAAAAACTGTTTTTT.

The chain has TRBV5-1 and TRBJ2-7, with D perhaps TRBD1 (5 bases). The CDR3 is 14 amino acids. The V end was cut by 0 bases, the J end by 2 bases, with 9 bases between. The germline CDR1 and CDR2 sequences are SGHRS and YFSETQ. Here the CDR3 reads CASSLEDTTYEQYF. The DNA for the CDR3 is TGCGCCAGCAGCTTGGAGGACACGACCTACGAGCAGTACTTC. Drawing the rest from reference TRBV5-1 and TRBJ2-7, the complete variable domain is KAGVTQTPRYLIKTRGQQVTLSCSPISGHRSVSWYQQTPGQGLQFLFEYFSETQRNKGNFPGRFSGRQFSNSRSEMNVSTLELGDSALYLCASSLEDTTYEQYFGPGTRLTVT.

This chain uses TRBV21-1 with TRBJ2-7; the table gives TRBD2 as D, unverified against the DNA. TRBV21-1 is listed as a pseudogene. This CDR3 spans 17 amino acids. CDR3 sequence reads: CASSRDFGGGVAYEQYV. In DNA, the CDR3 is TGTGCCAGCAGCAGGGATTTTGGGGGAGGAGTAGCCTACGAGCAGTACGTC.

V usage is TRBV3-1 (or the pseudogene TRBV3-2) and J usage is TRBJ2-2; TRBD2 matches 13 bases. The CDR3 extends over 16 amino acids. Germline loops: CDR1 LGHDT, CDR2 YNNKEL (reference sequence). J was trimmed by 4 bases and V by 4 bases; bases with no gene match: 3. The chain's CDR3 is CASSRGLAGLTGELFF. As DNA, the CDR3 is TGTGCCAGCAGCCGGGGACTAGCGGGACTCACCGGGGAGCTGTTTTTT.

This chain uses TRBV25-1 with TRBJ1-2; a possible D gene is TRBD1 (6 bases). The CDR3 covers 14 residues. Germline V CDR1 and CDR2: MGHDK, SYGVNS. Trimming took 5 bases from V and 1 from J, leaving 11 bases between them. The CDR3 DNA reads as TGTGCCAGCAGTCCCCACAGGGATAACTATGGCTACACCTTC. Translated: CASSPHRDNYGYTF.

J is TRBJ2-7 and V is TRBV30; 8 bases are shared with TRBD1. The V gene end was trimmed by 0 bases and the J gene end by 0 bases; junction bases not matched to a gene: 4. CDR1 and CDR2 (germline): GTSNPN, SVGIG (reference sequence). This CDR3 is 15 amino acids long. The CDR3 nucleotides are TGTGCCTGGAGTGTAGGCGGGACAGGCTCCTACGAGCAGTACTTC. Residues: CAWSVGGTGSYEQYF.

DNA for the CDR3: TGCGCCAGCAGCTTGAGCTATTACAGGGGGAAGTGGGATACGCAGTATTTT. It yields the protein CASSLSYYRGKWDTQYF. The gene calls are TRBV5-1 and TRBJ2-3, with TRBD1 matching over 8 bases. Trimming cost V 1 base and J 6 bases; bases outside gene matches: 13. The CDR3 runs 17 residues. Germline values: CDR1 SGHRS, CDR2 YFSETQ.

The CDR3: CASSQSSPGDEQFF. CDR3 bases: TGTGCCAGCAGCCAATCGTCGCCCGGGGATGAGCAGTTCTTC. The J gene is TRBJ2-1, the V gene TRBV6-4; weak D call: TRBD2 (5 bases). There are 14 residues in the CDR3. Per the germline V gene, CDR1 is MRHNA and CDR2 is SNTAGT. V gave up 6 bases and J gave up 8 bases, with 17 bases separating them.

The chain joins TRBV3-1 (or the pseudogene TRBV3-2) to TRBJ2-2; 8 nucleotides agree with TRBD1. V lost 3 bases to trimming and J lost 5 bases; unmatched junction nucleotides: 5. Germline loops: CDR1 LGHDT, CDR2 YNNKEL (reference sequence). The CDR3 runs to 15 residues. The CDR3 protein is CASSQGQDVTGELFF. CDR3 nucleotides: TGTGCCAGCAGCCAGGGACAGGATGTGACCGGGGAGCTGTTTTTT.

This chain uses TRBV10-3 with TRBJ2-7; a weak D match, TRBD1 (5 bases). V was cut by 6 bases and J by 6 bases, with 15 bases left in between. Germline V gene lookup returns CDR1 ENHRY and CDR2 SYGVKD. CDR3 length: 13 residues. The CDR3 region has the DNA TGTGCCATCAGCAGCATGCAGGGTCTCGAGCAGTACGTC. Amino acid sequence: CAISSMQGLEQYV.

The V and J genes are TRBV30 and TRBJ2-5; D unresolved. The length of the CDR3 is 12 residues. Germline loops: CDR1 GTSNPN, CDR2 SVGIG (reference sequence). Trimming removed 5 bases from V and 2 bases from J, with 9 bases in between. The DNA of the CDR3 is TGTGCCTGGGGTCGCCGGCAAGAGACCCAGTACTTC. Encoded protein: CAWGRRQETQYF.